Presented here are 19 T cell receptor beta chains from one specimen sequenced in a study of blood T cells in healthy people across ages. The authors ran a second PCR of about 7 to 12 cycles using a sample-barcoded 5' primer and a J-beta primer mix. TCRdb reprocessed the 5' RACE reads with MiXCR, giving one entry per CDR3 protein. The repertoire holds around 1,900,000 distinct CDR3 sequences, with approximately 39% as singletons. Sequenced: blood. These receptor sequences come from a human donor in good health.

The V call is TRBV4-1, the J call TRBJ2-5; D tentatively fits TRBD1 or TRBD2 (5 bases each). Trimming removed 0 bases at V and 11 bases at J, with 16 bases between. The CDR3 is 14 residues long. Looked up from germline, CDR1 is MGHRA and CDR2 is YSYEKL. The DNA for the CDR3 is TGCGCCAGCAGCCAAGATGTCGGGGCAGGAGAGCAGTACTTC. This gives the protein CASSQDVGAGEQYF.

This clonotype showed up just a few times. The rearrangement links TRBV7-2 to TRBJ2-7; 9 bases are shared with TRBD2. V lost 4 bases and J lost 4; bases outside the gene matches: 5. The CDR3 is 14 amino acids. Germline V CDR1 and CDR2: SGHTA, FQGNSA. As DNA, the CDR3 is TGTGCCAGCAGCTGGCGGGGGGGCGAATACGAGCAGTACTTC. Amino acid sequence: CASSWRGGEYEQYF. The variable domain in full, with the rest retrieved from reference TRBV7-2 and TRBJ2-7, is GAGVSQSPSNKVTEKGKDVELRCDPISGHTALYWYRQSLGQGLEFLIYFQGNSAPDKSGLPSDRFSAERTGGSVSTLTIQRTQQEDSAVYLCASSWRGGEYEQYFGPGTRLTVT.

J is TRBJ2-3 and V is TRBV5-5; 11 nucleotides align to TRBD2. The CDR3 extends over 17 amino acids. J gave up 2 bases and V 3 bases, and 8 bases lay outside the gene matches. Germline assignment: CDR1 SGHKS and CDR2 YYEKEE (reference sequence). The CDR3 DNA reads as TGTGCCAGCAGCTCCAGACTAGCGGGGATCCCCACAGATACGCAGTATTTT. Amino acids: CASSSRLAGIPTDTQYF. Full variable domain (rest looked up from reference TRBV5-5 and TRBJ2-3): DAGVTQSPTHLIKTRGQQVTLRCSPISGHKSVSWYQQVLGQGPQFIFQYYEKEERGRGNFPDRFSARQFPNYSSELNVNALLLGDSALYLCASSSRLAGIPTDTQYFGPGTRLTVL.

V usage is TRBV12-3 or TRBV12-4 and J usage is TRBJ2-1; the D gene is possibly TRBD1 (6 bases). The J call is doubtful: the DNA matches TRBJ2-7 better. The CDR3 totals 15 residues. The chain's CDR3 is CASSSPGTKGNEQYF. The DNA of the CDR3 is TGTGCCAGCAGTTCTCCCGGGACAAAAGGGAATGAGCAGTACTTC.

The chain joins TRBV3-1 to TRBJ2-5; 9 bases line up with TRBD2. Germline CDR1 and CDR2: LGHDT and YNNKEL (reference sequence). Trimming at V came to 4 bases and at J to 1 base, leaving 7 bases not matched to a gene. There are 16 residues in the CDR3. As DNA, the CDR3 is TGTGCCAGCAGCCGCTGGAGCGGGGGGACCCAAGAGACCCAGTACTTC. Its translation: CASSRWSGGTQETQYF.

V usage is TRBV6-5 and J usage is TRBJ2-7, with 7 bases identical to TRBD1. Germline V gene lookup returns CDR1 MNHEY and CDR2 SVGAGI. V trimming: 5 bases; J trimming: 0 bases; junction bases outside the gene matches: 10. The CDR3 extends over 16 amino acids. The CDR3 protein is CASSLLLGQHSYEQYF. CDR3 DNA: TGTGCCAGCAGTCTACTACTGGGACAGCACTCCTACGAGCAGTACTTC.

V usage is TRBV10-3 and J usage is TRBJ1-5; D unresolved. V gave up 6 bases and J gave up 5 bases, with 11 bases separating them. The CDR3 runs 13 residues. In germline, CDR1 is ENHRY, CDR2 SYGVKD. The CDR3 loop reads CAISDGPDQPQHF. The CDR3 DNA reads TGTGCCATCAGCGACGGGCCAGATCAGCCCCAGCATTTT.

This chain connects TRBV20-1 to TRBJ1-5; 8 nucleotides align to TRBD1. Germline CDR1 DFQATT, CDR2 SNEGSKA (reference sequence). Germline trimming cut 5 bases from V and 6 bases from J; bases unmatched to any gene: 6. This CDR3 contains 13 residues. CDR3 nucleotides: TGCAGTGCTGGGGCAGGGGGCGGTCAGCCCCAGCATTTT. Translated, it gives CSAGAGGGQPQHF.

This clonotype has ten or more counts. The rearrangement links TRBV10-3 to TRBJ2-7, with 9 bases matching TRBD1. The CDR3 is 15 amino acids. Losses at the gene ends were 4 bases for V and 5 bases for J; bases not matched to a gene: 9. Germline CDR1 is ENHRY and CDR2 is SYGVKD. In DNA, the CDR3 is TGTGCCATCAGTGTCTCCCGGGACAGGGTTGACGAGCAGTACTTC. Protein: CAISVSRDRVDEQYF.

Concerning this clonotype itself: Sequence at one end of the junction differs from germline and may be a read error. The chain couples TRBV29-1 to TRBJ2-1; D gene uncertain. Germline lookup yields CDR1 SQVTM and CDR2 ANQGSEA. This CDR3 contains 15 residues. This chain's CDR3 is CSVGAPQSSHNEQFF. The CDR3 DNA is TGCAGCGTTGGGGCCCCCCAAAGCTCCCACAATGAGCAGTTCTTC.

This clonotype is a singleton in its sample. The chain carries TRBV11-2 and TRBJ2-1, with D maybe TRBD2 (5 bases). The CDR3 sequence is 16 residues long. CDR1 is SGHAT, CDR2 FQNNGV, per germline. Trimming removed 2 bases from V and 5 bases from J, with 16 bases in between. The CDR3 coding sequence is TGTGCCAGCAGCTTATTTCCAGCGGCTGGGGACAATGAGCAGTTCTTC. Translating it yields CASSLFPAAGDNEQFF.

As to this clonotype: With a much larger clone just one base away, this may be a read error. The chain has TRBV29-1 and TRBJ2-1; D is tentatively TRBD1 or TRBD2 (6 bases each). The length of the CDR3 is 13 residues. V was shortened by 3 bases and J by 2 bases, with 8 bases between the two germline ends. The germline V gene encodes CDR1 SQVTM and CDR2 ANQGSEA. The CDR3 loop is CSVEGGPYNEQFF. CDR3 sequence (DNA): TGCAGCGTTGAGGGGGGCCCCTACAATGAGCAGTTCTTC.

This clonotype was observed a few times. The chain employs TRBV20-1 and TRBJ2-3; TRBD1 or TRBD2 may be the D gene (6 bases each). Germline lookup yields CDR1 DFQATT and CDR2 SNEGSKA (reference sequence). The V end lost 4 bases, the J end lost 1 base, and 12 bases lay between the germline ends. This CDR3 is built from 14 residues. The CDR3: CSAMRGAGTDTQYF. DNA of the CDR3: TGCAGTGCTATGAGGGGGGCCGGCACAGATACGCAGTATTTT.

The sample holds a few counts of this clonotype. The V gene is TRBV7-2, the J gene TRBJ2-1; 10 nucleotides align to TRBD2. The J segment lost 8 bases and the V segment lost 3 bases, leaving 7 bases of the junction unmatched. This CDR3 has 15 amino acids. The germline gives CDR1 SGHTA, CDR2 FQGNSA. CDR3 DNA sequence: TGTGCCAGCAGCTTCGGGAGCGGGGGGGCCTATGAGCAGTTCTTC. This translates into CASSFGSGGAYEQFF.

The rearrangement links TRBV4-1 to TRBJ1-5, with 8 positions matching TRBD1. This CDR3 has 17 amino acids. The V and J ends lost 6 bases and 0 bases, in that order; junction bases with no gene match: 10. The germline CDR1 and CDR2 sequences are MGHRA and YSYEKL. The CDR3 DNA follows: TGCGCCAGCAGACTGGCAGGGGGCAGTTATAGCAATCAGCCCCAGCATTTT. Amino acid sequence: CASRLAGGSYSNQPQHF.

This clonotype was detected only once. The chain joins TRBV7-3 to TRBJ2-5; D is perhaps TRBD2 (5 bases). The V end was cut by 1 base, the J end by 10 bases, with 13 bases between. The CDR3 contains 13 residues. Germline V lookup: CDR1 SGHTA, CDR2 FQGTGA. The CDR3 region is CASSLISGMVQYF. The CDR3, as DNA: TGTGCCAGCAGCTTAATAAGCGGAATGGTCCAGTACTTC.

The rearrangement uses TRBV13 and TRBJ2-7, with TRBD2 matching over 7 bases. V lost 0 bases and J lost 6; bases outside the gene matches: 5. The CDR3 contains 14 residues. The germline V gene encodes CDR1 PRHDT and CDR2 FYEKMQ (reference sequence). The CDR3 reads CASSLGGQRGEQYF. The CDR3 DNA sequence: TGTGCCAGCAGCTTAGGTGGCCAGCGGGGCGAGCAGTACTTC.

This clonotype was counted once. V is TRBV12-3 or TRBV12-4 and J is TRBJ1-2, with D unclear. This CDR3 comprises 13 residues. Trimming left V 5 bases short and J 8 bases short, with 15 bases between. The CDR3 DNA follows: TGTGCCAGCAGTCTACAGAGGGCGGGGGGCTACACCTTC. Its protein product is CASSLQRAGGYTF.

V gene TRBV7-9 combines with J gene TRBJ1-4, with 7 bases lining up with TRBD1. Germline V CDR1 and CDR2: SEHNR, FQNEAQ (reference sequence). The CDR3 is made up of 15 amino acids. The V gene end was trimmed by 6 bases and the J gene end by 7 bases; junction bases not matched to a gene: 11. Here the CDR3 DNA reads TGTGCCAGCAGACCTGGGGACAGCCCGAGTGAAAAACTGTTTTTT. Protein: CASRPGDSPSEKLFF.